These 12 T cell receptor beta chains share one sample of origin, sequenced in a study of siplizumab effects on memory and regulatory T cells. The method was immunoSEQ multiplex PCR; TCRdb's version includes in-frame clones alone and lacks a portion of them. The top ten clones hold around 2.7% of a sample with 100,000 or so clones, approximately 91% of them seen once. Sequenced material: CD4+ T cells sorted from blood. The receptors originated from a human donor in good health. Some clones in this sample may be carry-over from other donors' samples.

This clone was counted once. The chain couples TRBV4-2 to TRBJ2-4; D may be TRBD2 (6 bases). CDR1 and CDR2 (germline): LGHNA, YNFKEQ. V was shortened by 4 bases and J by 2 bases, with 9 bases between the two germline ends. The CDR3 has 14 residues. The chain's CDR3 is CASSPGGTKNIQYF. CDR3 bases: TGTGCCAGCAGCCCCGGGGGAACCAAAAACATTCAGTACTTC.

The CDR3 spells CAGDRGLNTEAFF. CDR3 bases: TGTGCCGGGGACAGGGGGCTCAACACTGAAGCTTTCTTT. The chain combines TRBV30 with TRBJ1-1, with 12 bases identical to TRBD1. Germline-derived CDR1 and CDR2 are GTSNPN and SVGIG (reference sequence). Germline trimming cut 8 bases from V and 2 bases from J; bases unmatched to any gene: 3. This CDR3 spans 13 amino acids.

The rearrangement joins TRBV6-1 to TRBJ2-2; D may be TRBD2 (5 bases). Trimming removed 3 bases at V and 0 bases at J, with 8 bases between. The CDR3 totals 15 residues. Per the germline V gene, CDR1 is MNHNS and CDR2 is SASEGT. CDR3 bases: TGTGCCAGCAGTGAGCGAGGGACGAACACCGGGGAGCTGTTTTTT. Its translation: CASSERGTNTGELFF.

The V gene is TRBV7-9, the J gene TRBJ2-2; weak D call: TRBD1 (5 bases). CDR3 length equals 15 residues. Trimming pared 0 bases from V and 6 bases from J, leaving 11 bases between. Germline V gene data show CDR1 as SEHNR and CDR2 as FQNEAQ (reference sequence). This CDR3 reads CASSLAAGLAGELFF. As DNA, the CDR3 is TGTGCCAGCAGCTTAGCGGCAGGGCTTGCCGGGGAGCTGTTTTTT.

The genes are TRBV6-5 and TRBJ1-2; D might be TRBD1 (5 bases). Germline CDR1 and CDR2: MNHEY and SVGAGI. Trimming cost V 7 bases and J 4 bases, with 16 bases left between them. CDR3 length: 14 amino acids. CDR3 region: CASNKGRGSYGYTF. The DNA of the CDR3 is TGTGCCAGCAACAAGGGGAGGGGATCCTATGGCTACACCTTC.

This chain uses TRBV4-1 with TRBJ1-5; possible D gene TRBD1, 6 bases. The germline gives CDR1 MGHRA, CDR2 YSYEKL. The V end was cut by 3 bases, the J end by 5 bases, with 11 bases between. This CDR3 spans 14 amino acids. The CDR3 DNA sequence: TGCGCCAGCAGCCAGGTTGGGGGCTATCAGCCCCAGCATTTT. Translation: CASSQVGGYQPQHF.

The genes are TRBV7-6 and TRBJ1-1; D remains unclear. Trimming shortened V by 8 bases and J by 1 base, and 14 bases separated the two germline ends. CDR1 and CDR2 from the germline V gene are SGHVS and FNYEAQ. The CDR3 length is 14 residues. CDR3 loop: CASRGHTGNTEAFF. The CDR3 DNA reads TGTGCCAGCCGAGGGCACACGGGGAACACTGAAGCTTTCTTT. The entire variable domain, with the rest obtained from reference TRBV7-6 and TRBJ1-1, is as follows: GAGVSQSPRYKVTKRGQDVALRCDPISGHVSLYWYRQALGQGPEFLTYFNYEAQQDKSGLPNDRFSAERPEGSISTLTIQRTEQRDSAMYRCASRGHTGNTEAFFGQGTRLTVV.

The chain has TRBV5-6 and TRBJ2-7; possible D gene TRBD2, 5 bases. The ends were cut back, 0 bases at V and 4 bases at J, with 14 bases in the middle. There are 15 residues in the CDR3. Germline assignment: CDR1 SGHDT and CDR2 YYEEEE. The CDR3 DNA reads TGTGCCAGCAGCTTGGCGGCTAGCACCTCTTACGAGCAGTACTTC. This codes for CASSLAASTSYEQYF.

This clone came up once. The V and J genes are TRBV4-1 and TRBJ1-1; D unclear. V lost 5 bases to trimming and J lost 4 bases, with 11 bases between them. Per germline, CDR1 MGHRA and CDR2 YSYEKL. The CDR3 spans 13 residues. The CDR3, as DNA: TGCGCCAGCAGCGCTTGGGGTCCCACTGAAGCTTTCTTT. Translation: CASSAWGPTEAFF.

The V gene is TRBV6-5, the J gene TRBJ2-1; D not resolved. Germline V gene data show CDR1 as MNHEY and CDR2 as SVGAGI. This CDR3 has 11 residues. The V gene lost 6 bases and the J gene lost 4 bases, with 4 bases spanning the gap. DNA for the CDR3: TGTGCCAGCAGGGGTTACAATGAGCAGTTCTTC. Residues: CASRGYNEQFF.

The chain is built from TRBV6-5 and TRBJ1-1; unclear D gene. In germline, CDR1 is MNHEY, CDR2 SVGAGI. Trimming shortened V by 0 bases and J by 0 bases, and 8 bases separated the two germline ends. There are 15 residues in the CDR3. CDR3 residues: CASSYSSRLNTEAFF. In DNA, the CDR3 is TGTGCCAGCAGTTACTCCTCCCGTCTGAACACTGAAGCTTTCTTT.

The J gene is TRBJ2-3, the V gene TRBV7-3; 9 bases match TRBD1. V lost 0 bases to trimming and J lost 0 bases; unmatched junction nucleotides: 1. CDR1 is SGHTA, CDR2 FQGTGA, per germline. The CDR3 has 16 amino acids. CDR3 in DNA: TGTGCCAGCAGCTTAACGGACAGGGGAAGCACAGATACGCAGTATTTT. Translated: CASSLTDRGSTDTQYF.